The 5 T cell receptor beta chains below were found in one sample sequenced in a study of OX40 agonist ivuxolimab in advanced cancers. Data came from immunoSEQ multiplex PCR; TCRdb stores just in-frame clones and leaves some out. The sample contains more than 25,000 clones, about 90% of which appear only once. The sequences come from CD4+ or CD8+ T cells sorted from blood, collected in a trial of the OX40 agonist ivuxolimab. The receptor set was obtained from an adult with an advanced solid tumor such as melanoma, head and neck, liver or kidney cancer.

J is TRBJ2-1 and V is TRBV4-1; D not certain. This CDR3 spans 16 amino acids. Trimming removed 1 base at V and 7 bases at J, with 17 bases between. CDR1 MGHRA and CDR2 YSYEKL come from the germline V gene. CDR3 amino acids: CASSQAETEVVNEQFF. The CDR3 DNA sequence: TGCGCCAGCAGCCAAGCGGAGACGGAAGTGGTGAATGAGCAGTTCTTC.

Relative to its sample, this clone is medium-sized. V usage is TRBV28 and J usage is TRBJ2-1; no clear D gene. V was cut by 7 bases and J by 2 bases, with 12 bases left in between. The CDR3 is 14 amino acids. Germline lookup yields CDR1 MDHEN and CDR2 SYDVKM. CDR3 loop: CASTSTGTYNEQFF. In DNA form, the CDR3 reads TGTGCCAGCACCTCGACCGGAACCTACAATGAGCAGTTCTTC. The full variable domain, rest sourced from reference TRBV28 and TRBJ2-1, is DVKVTQSSRYLVKRTGEKVFLECVQDMDHENMFWYRQDPGLGLRLIYFSYDVKMKEKGDIPEGYSVSREKKERFSLILESASTNQTSMYLCASTSTGTYNEQFFGPGTRLTVL.

CDR3 residues: CASDRFRTTNEQFF. CDR3 in DNA: TGTGCCAGCGATCGGTTCCGGACGACTAATGAGCAGTTCTTC. The V call is TRBV28, the J call TRBJ2-1; D is ambiguous. Germline CDR1 MDHEN, CDR2 SYDVKM. Trimming removed 8 bases at V and 7 bases at J, with 18 bases between. This CDR3 comprises 14 residues. Based on the CDR3 plus reference TRBV28 and TRBJ2-1, the full variable domain is DVKVTQSSRYLVKRTGEKVFLECVQDMDHENMFWYRQDPGLGLRLIYFSYDVKMKEKGDIPEGYSVSREKKERFSLILESASTNQTSMYLCASDRFRTTNEQFFGPGTRLTVL.

The chain employs TRBV5-5 and TRBJ1-2, with TRBD1 as a possible D gene (5 bases). V gave up 1 base and J gave up 4 bases, with 14 bases separating them. The CDR3 is 15 residues long. Germline CDR1 and CDR2: SGHKS and YYEKEE (reference sequence). DNA of the CDR3: TGTGCCAGCAGCTTGACCCTACAGGTCCCCTATGGCTACACCTTC. This translates into CASSLTLQVPYGYTF. Complete variable domain (other parts from reference TRBV5-5 and TRBJ1-2): DAGVTQSPTHLIKTRGQQVTLRCSPISGHKSVSWYQQVLGQGPQFIFQYYEKEERGRGNFPDRFSARQFPNYSSELNVNALLLGDSALYLCASSLTLQVPYGYTFGSGTRLTVV.

The rearrangement uses TRBV28 and TRBJ1-5, with a possible D match to TRBD1 (6 bases). CDR1 and CDR2 from the germline V gene are MDHEN and SYDVKM. There are 16 residues in the CDR3. The V end lost 5 bases, the J end lost 0 bases, and 14 bases lay between the germline ends. CDR3: CASSTLQDSSNQPQHF. CDR3 in DNA: TGTGCCAGCAGTACCTTACAGGACAGTAGCAATCAGCCCCAGCATTTT. The full variable domain, completed using reference TRBV28 and TRBJ1-5, is DVKVTQSSRYLVKRTGEKVFLECVQDMDHENMFWYRQDPGLGLRLIYFSYDVKMKEKGDIPEGYSVSREKKERFSLILESASTNQTSMYLCASSTLQDSSNQPQHFGDGTRLSIL.